This T cell receptor (beta chain) appears in the sequencing data of a study of blood T cell repertoires in COVID-19. For the study at large: Sites in the United States, Italy and Spain provided acute and convalescent COVID-19 samples.

This clone was counted a single time. The age range of participants was about 18 to 90 years, with residence in about 25 US areas. TCRdb's table, derived via immunoSEQ multiplex PCR, lists solely in-frame clones and lacks some. Of about 270,000 clones in the sample, roughly 90% were seen once. The sequence was collected from a man aged 40-55 years who had been exposed to COVID-19. The sequenced sample consisted of PBMCs or T cells enriched from blood (not recorded which).

CDR3 sequence reads: CSASSGGYEQYF. In DNA form, the CDR3 reads TGCAGTGCTAGTAGCGGGGGCTACGAGCAGTACTTC. The rearrangement joins TRBV20-1 to TRBJ2-7, with 9 positions matching TRBD2. Germline V lookup: CDR1 DFQATT, CDR2 SNEGSKA (reference sequence). The CDR3 extends over 12 amino acids. Losses at the gene ends were 3 bases for V and 3 bases for J; bases not matched to a gene: 0.